Listed here are 32 T cell receptor beta chains from one sample, sequenced in a study of T cells in women clearing cervical HPV infection. Libraries were prepared by immunoSEQ multiplex PCR; TCRdb keeps only in-frame clonotypes and omits some of them. The repertoire shows tens of thousands of clones; the top ten hold about 23%. The material sequenced was blood buffy coat. The receptors shown here come from a woman between 18 and 70 years old with a cervical HPV16 infection that either progressed to CIN3+ or cleared (not recorded which).

About this clone itself: The DNA ends 3 residues before the CDR3 does, and the rest of the CDR3 is filled in from the germline J gene. The V gene is TRBV5-1, the J gene TRBJ2-1; 10 bases align to TRBD1. With V trimmed by 5 bases and J by 4 bases, 6 bases remained unmatched. The length of the CDR3 is 15 residues. Per the germline V gene, CDR1 is SGHRS and CDR2 is YFSETQ. The sequenced part of the CDR3 DNA is TGCGCCAGCAGTAGCGGGACAGGGGTTTACAATGAG. It yields the protein CASSSGTGVYNE. In full, the CDR3 is CASSSGTGVYNEQFF.

A note on this clone: The read ends 3 residues early relative to the CDR3; the germline J gene fills the gap. The J gene is TRBJ1-1, the V gene TRBV20-1, with 11 bases fitting TRBD1. Germline assignment: CDR1 DFQATT and CDR2 SNEGSKA (reference sequence). V shed 7 bases and J 5 bases; nucleotides not matched to a gene: 12. The CDR3 loop spans 15 amino acids. CDR3 amino acids: CSGIPGQGGRTEAFF. Partial CDR3 DNA: TGCAGTGGGATCCCGGGACAGGGGGGAAGGACTGAA.

A note on this clone: The read comes to an end 3 residues before the CDR3 does, leaving the germline J gene to fill in the end. The chain couples TRBV7-3 to TRBJ2-5; 8 bases map to TRBD1. Per germline, CDR1 SGHTA and CDR2 FQGTGA. The trim removed 4 bases at V and 1 base at J, leaving 2 bases unmatched. There are 14 residues in the CDR3. The CDR3 spells CASSSTGGQETQYF. The CDR3 bases that were read are TGTGCCAGCAGCTCCACAGGGGGCCAAGAGACC.

In regard to this clone: The read gets to within 3 residues of the CDR3 end, and the germline J gene fills in the rest. This rearrangement joins TRBV5-4 to TRBJ1-1; a weak D match, TRBD1 (5 bases). V was cut by 3 bases and J by 6 bases, with 12 bases left in between. Germline V gene sequence: CDR1 SGHNT, CDR2 YYREEE (reference sequence). The CDR3 loop spans 13 amino acids. The CDR3 bases that were read are TGTGCCAGCAGCTCGGACACCCTATCTGAA. Translation: CASSSDTLSE. The CDR3 in full is CASSSDTLSEAFF.

With regard to this clone: The read finishes 3 residues shy of the CDR3 end, and the germline J gene is used to complete it. The sample has other DNA sequences that encode this CDR3 too. The chain employs TRBV11-3 and TRBJ1-3; TRBD1 matches at 8 bases. The CDR3 sequence is 15 residues long. J lost 0 bases, V lost 6 bases, and 4 bases had no gene match. Germline CDR1 is SGHNT and CDR2 is YENEEA. CDR3 DNA, as far as it was read: TGTGCCAGCAGATATACAGGGGGCTCTGGAAACACC. It encodes CASRYTGGSGNT. The full CDR3 protein reads CASRYTGGSGNTIYF.

In the case of this clone: With the read ending 3 residues before the CDR3 end, the germline J gene is used to fill in that end. The chain combines TRBV5-1 with TRBJ2-5; no clear D. The CDR3 has 13 amino acids. Germline V gives CDR1 SGHRS, CDR2 YFSETQ. The V and J ends lost 1 base and 2 bases respectively, with 6 bases between them. Incomplete CDR3 DNA: TGCGCCAGCAGCTTGTTAGGGCAAGAGACC. Protein: CASSLLGQET. Given in full, the CDR3 is CASSLLGQETQYF.

Remarks on this clone: The CDR3 goes on 3 residues after the read ends, and that part is filled in from the germline J gene. The chain uses TRBV12-3 or TRBV12-4 and TRBJ2-1; the D gene is possibly TRBD1 (6 bases). CDR3 length: 15 amino acids. The V end lost 5 bases, the J end lost 4 bases, and 15 bases lay between the germline ends. The chain's CDR3 is CASSPSGALYNEQFF. The sequenced part of the CDR3 DNA is TGTGCCAGCAGTCCCTCAGGGGCCCTATACAATGAG.

Turning to this clone: The CDR3 end lies 3 residues beyond the end of the read and is filled in from the germline J gene. The rearrangement joins TRBV9 to TRBJ2-7; 7 nucleotides align to TRBD1. V gave up 3 bases and J gave up 5 bases; unmatched junction bases: 8. The CDR3 has 14 residues. The V gene's germline CDR1 is SGDLS and CDR2 YYNGEE. The covered CDR3 bases are TGTGCCAGCAGCGCCGACAGGGAGTCGGACGAG. Protein: CASSADRESDE. The whole CDR3 sequence is CASSADRESDEQYF.

In regard to this clone: The read falls 3 residues short of the CDR3 end, and the missing part is taken from the germline J gene. The chain joins TRBV12-3 or TRBV12-4 to TRBJ2-1; D remains ambiguous. This CDR3 contains 15 residues. Trimming removed 7 bases at V and 0 bases at J, with 13 bases between. The sequenced part of the CDR3 DNA is TGTGCCAGCACCCTACTGGGCAGCTCCTACAATGAG. This encodes CASTLLGSSYNE. The complete CDR3 protein is CASTLLGSSYNEQFF.

Comment on this clone: Sequencing ends 3 residues short of the CDR3 end; the germline J gene provides the rest. The chain combines TRBV5-1 with TRBJ2-1; TRBD2 matches at 10 bases. With V trimmed by 3 bases and J by 4 bases, 7 bases remained unmatched. The CDR3 spans 16 residues. Germline lookup yields CDR1 SGHRS and CDR2 YFSETQ. The sequenced CDR3 bases are TGCGCCAGCAGCTACTCTAGCGGGAGTTCTTACAATGAG. Translated, it gives CASSYSSGSSYNE. The entire CDR3 protein is CASSYSSGSSYNEQFF.

Note on this clone: The CDR3 goes on 3 residues after the read ends, and that part is filled in from the germline J gene. The chain recombines TRBV5-1 with TRBJ2-5; 9 positions match TRBD1. The CDR3 runs 17 residues. V trimming: 0 bases; J trimming: 0 bases; junction bases outside the gene matches: 6. Looked up from germline, CDR1 is SGHRS and CDR2 is YFSETQ. This CDR3 is CASSLDRGTGYQETQYF. CDR3 DNA, as far as it was read: TGCGCCAGCAGCTTGGATCGCGGGACAGGGTACCAAGAGACC.

A word on this clone: The read is 3 residues too short to cover the CDR3 end, so that end is filled in from the germline J gene. This chain joins TRBV20-1 and TRBJ2-1; 11 nucleotides agree with TRBD2. Trimming at V came to 4 bases and at J to 6 bases, leaving 11 bases not matched to a gene. Germline V gene data show CDR1 as DFQATT and CDR2 as SNEGSKA (reference sequence). The CDR3 sequence is 16 residues long. CDR3 loop: CSANPGTSGTRNEQFF. The sequenced CDR3 bases are TGCAGTGCTAATCCCGGGACTAGCGGCACCCGCAATGAG.

Turning to this clone: With the read ending 3 residues before the CDR3 end, the germline J gene is used to fill in that end. V usage is TRBV5-5 and J usage is TRBJ1-2, with D possibly being TRBD1 (5 bases). Trimming removed 2 bases from V and 4 bases from J, with 12 bases in between. Germline V lookup: CDR1 SGHKS, CDR2 YYEKEE (reference sequence). The CDR3 length is 14 residues. CDR3 sequence reads: CASSFGGGSYGYTF. Partial CDR3 DNA: TGTGCCAGCAGCTTCGGCGGGGGTAGCTATGGC.

Note on this clone: The read halts 3 residues ahead of the CDR3 end, with the missing end drawn from the germline J gene. The V and J genes are TRBV7-9 and TRBJ2-7, with D unresolved. Germline CDR1 SEHNR, CDR2 FQNEAQ (reference sequence). The CDR3 runs 11 residues. The V gene lost 5 bases and the J gene lost 3 bases, with 5 bases spanning the gap. The sequenced part of the CDR3 DNA is TGTGCCAGCAGCCTATACTACGAG. This translates into CASSLYYE. In full, the CDR3 reads CASSLYYEQYF.

As regards this clone: The CDR3 end is not reached by the read, which stops 3 residues before it; the germline J gene fills it in. V is TRBV2 and J is TRBJ1-5, with D possibly matching TRBD1 (5 bases). Germline V gene lookup returns CDR1 SNHLY and CDR2 FYNNEI. The CDR3 covers 15 residues. V was pared by 5 bases and J by 3 bases, with 14 bases between. The CDR3 loop is CASSHGGTLNQPQHF. The CDR3 DNA, read in part, is TGTGCCAGCAGTCACGGGGGAACTCTCAATCAGCCC.

Concerning this clone: The read terminates 3 residues before the CDR3 end, so the remaining end is supplied by the germline J gene. The sample has other DNA sequences that encode this CDR3 too. The chain uses TRBV18 and TRBJ1-2, with D unclear. CDR1 is KGHSH, CDR2 LQKENI, per germline. The CDR3 runs to 13 residues. The sequenced part of the CDR3 DNA is TGTGCCAGCTCACCCGAGACTACCTACGAC. This encodes CASSPETTYD. The CDR3 in full is CASSPETTYDYTF. Looking up the rest from reference TRBV18 and TRBJ1-2 gives the full variable domain: NAGVMQNPRHLVRRRGQEARLRCSPMKGHSHVYWYRQLPEEGLKFMVYLQKENIIDESGMPKERFSAEFPKEGPSILRIQQVVRGDSAAYFCASSPETTYDYTFGSGTRLTVV.

Concerning this clone itself: With the read ending 3 residues before the CDR3 end, the germline J gene is used to fill in that end. The chain has TRBV18 and TRBJ1-4; D remains ambiguous. The CDR3 is made up of 16 amino acids. Germline CDR1 KGHSH, CDR2 LQKENI. V was clipped by 3 bases and J by 7 bases, with 18 bases between them. CDR3 sequence: CASSPLHTFEGEKLFF. CDR3 DNA, as far as it was read: TGTGCCAGCTCACCGCTCCACACCTTTGAGGGTGAAAAA.

As for this clone: Sequencing ends 3 residues short of the CDR3 end; the germline J gene provides the rest. The chain uses TRBV7-9 and TRBJ1-1; a possible D gene is TRBD1 (5 bases). This CDR3 region has 14 residues. Looked up from germline, CDR1 is SEHNR and CDR2 is FQNEAQ (reference sequence). The V and J ends lost 0 bases and 4 bases respectively, with 9 bases between them. The sequenced CDR3 bases are TGTGCCAGCAGCTTAGCGCGGGGGGGCACTGAA. The encoded protein is CASSLARGGTE. The complete CDR3 sequence is CASSLARGGTEAFF.

CDR3 sequence reads: CASSTEGQGVYGNTIYF. The CDR3 bases that were read are TGTGCCAGCAGTACCGAAGGACAGGGAGTATATGGAAACACC. The chain combines TRBV28 with TRBJ1-3; 8 positions agree with TRBD1. The read terminates 3 residues ahead of where the CDR3 ends, so the germline J gene completes it. Trimming removed 5 bases from V and 3 bases from J; junction bases left unmatched: 12. The CDR3 totals 17 residues. Germline-derived CDR1 and CDR2 are MDHEN and SYDVKM.

Concerning this clone: The read ends 3 residues shy of where the CDR3 ends; the end is completed using the germline J gene. The V call is TRBV6-2 or TRBV6-3, the J call TRBJ2-3, with TRBD2 identical over 8 bases. CDR3 size: 16 residues. Germline values: CDR1 MNHEY, CDR2 SVGEGT. With V trimmed by 6 bases and J by 4 bases, 12 bases remained unmatched. CDR3 DNA (partial): TGTGCCAGCAGCCGTGAAAGGACTAGCCACGCAGATACG. Protein sequence: CASSRERTSHADT. The complete CDR3 reads CASSRERTSHADTQYF.

As to this clone: Coverage ceases 3 residues before the CDR3 finishes, and the germline J gene fills in the end. This chain links TRBV20-1 with TRBJ2-1; TRBD2 aligns across 7 bases. The CDR3 is 14 amino acids. V shed 4 bases and J 2 bases; nucleotides not matched to a gene: 5. In germline, CDR1 is DFQATT, CDR2 SNEGSKA (reference sequence). The sequenced CDR3 bases are TGCAGTGCTATGGCTAGCGGAGCCTACAATGAG. Amino acids: CSAMASGAYNE. The full CDR3 protein reads CSAMASGAYNEQFF.

With respect to this clone: Sequencing ends 3 residues short of the CDR3 end; the germline J gene provides the rest. The gene calls are TRBV18 and TRBJ1-2; 7 bases line up with TRBD1. This CDR3 is 15 amino acids long. CDR1 KGHSH and CDR2 LQKENI come from the germline V gene. The chain's CDR3 is CASSHSRGGDNDYTF. The CDR3 bases that were read are TGTGCCAGCTCCCATTCCCGAGGGGGCGATAATGAC.

Regarding this clone: The CDR3 is cut off 3 residues early in the read; its end comes from the germline J gene. The chain links TRBV11-3 to TRBJ1-1, with D perhaps TRBD1 (5 bases). The germline V gene encodes CDR1 SGHNT and CDR2 YENEEA. V lost 6 bases and J 1 base, leaving 15 bases between the germline ends. This CDR3 region has 15 residues. The CDR3 region is CASRLQVGGNTEAFF. Partial CDR3 DNA: TGTGCCAGCAGATTACAAGTCGGGGGGAACACTGAA.

As regards this clone: The read ends 3 residues early relative to the CDR3; the germline J gene fills the gap. The chain recombines TRBV2 with TRBJ2-3; perhaps TRBD1 as D (6 bases). Germline CDR1 is SNHLY and CDR2 is FYNNEI. The CDR3 contains 14 residues. The CDR3 here is CASSEVQGYQPQYF. The sequenced CDR3 bases are TGTGCCAGCAGTGAAGTACAGGGTTATCAGCCG. Filled out from reference TRBV2 and TRBJ2-3, the complete variable domain reads EPEVTQTPSHQVTQMGQEVILRCVPISNHLYFYWYRQILGQKVEFLVSFYNNEISEKSEIFDDQFSVERPDGSNFTLKIRSTKLEDSAMYFCASSEVQGYQPQYFGPGTRLTVL.

Points on this clone: The CDR3 end falls 3 residues outside the read, so it is completed with the germline J gene. This sequence joins TRBV5-1 and TRBJ2-1, with TRBD1 identical over 10 bases. The CDR3 spans 14 residues. Trimming cost V 5 bases and J 7 bases; bases outside gene matches: 6. Germline CDR1 SGHRS, CDR2 YFSETQ. CDR3: CASRVRTGGNEQFF. Incomplete CDR3 DNA: TGCGCCAGCAGGGTAAGGACAGGGGGGAATGAG.

Regarding this clone: From the germline J gene comes the end of the CDR3, since the read stops 3 residues before it. J is TRBJ2-7 and V is TRBV7-2, with 7 bases matching TRBD2. The CDR3 loop spans 13 amino acids. The germline V gene encodes CDR1 SGHTA and CDR2 FQGNSA. The V and J ends lost 5 bases and 4 bases, in that order; junction bases with no gene match: 5. The CDR3 DNA, read in part, is TGTGCCAGCAGCCTGGGACTACTATACGAG. Translated, it gives CASSLGLLYE. The entire CDR3 is CASSLGLLYEQYF.

As regards this clone: The sequenced fragment ends 3 residues before the CDR3 boundary, so the rest is inferred from the germline J gene. The chain employs TRBV6-4 and TRBJ1-1, with unresolved D. This CDR3 comprises 14 residues. V lost 3 bases, J lost 0 bases, and 8 bases lay in between. Per the germline V gene, CDR1 is MRHNA and CDR2 is SNTAGT. The CDR3 here is CASSEDWMNTEAFF. The covered CDR3 bases are TGTGCCAGCAGTGAGGACTGGATGAACACTGAA.

On this clone itself: At one boundary the junction diverges from the germline segment, which might be a read error. The read falls 3 residues short of the CDR3 end, and the missing part is taken from the germline J gene. This chain links TRBV6-1 with TRBJ2-1; 7 bases fit TRBD1. The CDR3 has 16 residues. The germline V gene encodes CDR1 MNHNS and CDR2 SASEGT. CDR3 protein: CAGSESLSGGYNEQFF. The part of the CDR3 DNA that was read is TGTGCCGGCAGTGAAAGTCTCTCAGGGGGCTACAATGAG.

A word on this clone: With the read ending 3 residues before the CDR3 end, the germline J gene is used to fill in that end. J is TRBJ2-3 and V is TRBV19; 7 positions agree with TRBD1. CDR3 length equals 15 residues. Germline V lookup: CDR1 LNHDA, CDR2 SQIVND (reference sequence). The CDR3 DNA, read in part, is TGTGCCAGTAGTATATCGCAGGGGGTAGATCAGCCG. Encoded protein: CASSISQGVDQP. The full CDR3 sequence reads CASSISQGVDQPQYF.

As to this clone: The read ends 3 residues before the CDR3 terminus; that terminus is restored from the germline J gene. The chain has TRBV6-1 and TRBJ2-1, with 7 bases aligning to TRBD2. This CDR3 region has 17 residues. Germline CDR1 and CDR2: MNHNS and SASEGT. Trimming at V came to 2 bases and at J to 0 bases, leaving 7 bases not matched to a gene. The CDR3 here is CASSEPLAPSSYNEQFF. The DNA read from the CDR3 is TGTGCCAGCAGTGAACCACTAGCGCCGAGCTCCTACAATGAG.

Partial CDR3 DNA: TGTGCCAGCTCACCCCTCGGGCCCACAGGAACTGGGCAGCCG. Protein: CASSPLGPTGTGQP. The CDR3, in full, reads CASSPLGPTGTGQPQYF. V is TRBV18 and J is TRBJ2-3, with D possibly matching TRBD1 (5 bases). The read is 3 residues too short to cover the CDR3 end, so that end is filled in from the germline J gene. The germline gives CDR1 KGHSH, CDR2 LQKENI. The CDR3 length is 17 residues.

The part of the CDR3 DNA that was read is TGCGCCAGCTCAAGTGAGGGGCGGGGGTGGTCGGACACTGAA. Protein: CASSSEGRGWSDTE. The complete CDR3 protein is CASSSEGRGWSDTEAFF. V usage is TRBV5-1 and J usage is TRBJ1-1; weak D call: TRBD1 (5 bases). Read coverage stops 3 residues before the CDR3 terminus; the germline J gene supplies the remainder. The CDR3 extends over 17 amino acids. V dropped 7 bases and J dropped 3 bases, with 25 bases sitting between them. Germline V gene sequence: CDR1 SGHRS, CDR2 YFSETQ.